Listed below are T cell receptor beta chains from one sample, sequenced in a study of response to subunit inactivated influenza vaccine. Via MiXCR, TCRdb re-called the RT-PCR reads, giving one row per CDR3 protein. The sample includes 540,000 or so distinct CDR3 sequences, 10% to 15% of them seen just once. The sequencing used PBMCs from blood, collected 40 to 50 days after vaccination. The receptor source for this set is a middle-aged man who received an inactivated influenza vaccine. CDR3s include the opening cysteine and the closing phenylalanine or tryptophan. D genes are given only for firm matches. Clone size is not always given. Where it is, it says once, few, many or a class for expanded clones.

v_gene: TRBV20-1; abundance: .; j_gene: TRBJ1-2; d_gene: .; CDR3aa: CSVGIGDRTDGYTF; CDR3nt: TGCAGTGTAGGGATTGGAGACAGGACTGATGGCTACACCTTC
v_gene: TRBV24-1; abundance: .; j_gene: TRBJ2-1; d_gene: .; CDR3aa: CAGAGDNEQFF; CDR3nt: TGTGCCGGGGCAGGGGACAATGAGCAGTTCTTC
v_gene: TRBV5-1; abundance: few; j_gene: TRBJ2-3; d_gene: TRBD1; CDR3aa: CASSSLGTADSTDTQYF; CDR3nt: TGCGCCAGCAGCTCACTAGGGACAGCCGATAGCACAGATACGCAGTATTTT
v_gene: TRBV23-1; abundance: few; j_gene: TRBJ2-6; d_gene: .; CDR3aa: CASSQQGGPFSGANVLTF; CDR3nt: TGCGCCAGCAGTCAGCAGGGGGGCCCCTTCTCTGGGGCCAACGTCCTGACTTTC
v_gene: TRBV4-2; abundance: many; j_gene: TRBJ2-7; d_gene: .; CDR3aa: CASSQGLAYEQYF; CDR3nt: TGTGCCAGCAGCCAAGGACTAGCCTACGAGCAGTACTTC
v_gene: TRBV11-2; abundance: .; j_gene: TRBJ2-4; d_gene: .; CDR3aa: CASSSFVGQSHF; CDR3nt: TGTGCCAGCAGCTCCTTCGTTGGGCAGAGCCACTTC
v_gene: TRBV28; abundance: .; j_gene: TRBJ2-2; d_gene: .; CDR3aa: CASLSSGLFTGELFF; CDR3nt: TGTGCCAGCCTGAGCTCAGGGCTGTTCACCGGGGAGCTGTTTTTT
v_gene: TRBV7-6; abundance: .; j_gene: TRBJ2-2; d_gene: .; CDR3aa: CPSSPIGANTGELFF; CDR3nt: TGTCCCAGCAGCCCCATAGGGGCGAACACCGGGGAGCTGTTTTTT
v_gene: TRBV4-2; abundance: few; j_gene: TRBJ2-2; d_gene: TRBD2; CDR3aa: CASSPQGGLAGGGTGELFF; CDR3nt: TGTGCCAGCAGCCCCCAAGGCGGACTAGCGGGAGGCGGCACCGGGGAGCTGTTTTTT
v_gene: TRBV9; abundance: many; j_gene: TRBJ2-2; d_gene: .; CDR3aa: CASSFQGGELFF; CDR3nt: TGTGCCAGCAGCTTCCAAGGCGGGGAGCTGTTTTTT
v_gene: TRBV9; abundance: few; j_gene: TRBJ2-1; d_gene: TRBD2; CDR3aa: CASSAGTSVYNEQFF; CDR3nt: TGTGCCAGCAGCGCAGGGACTAGCGTCTACAATGAGCAGTTCTTC
v_gene: TRBV12-3/TRBV12-4; abundance: .; j_gene: TRBJ2-3; d_gene: TRBD1; CDR3aa: CASSLDRGYTDTQYF; CDR3nt: TGTGCCAGCAGTTTAGACAGGGGTTACACAGATACGCAGTATTTT
v_gene: TRBV5-5; abundance: few; j_gene: TRBJ2-5; d_gene: TRBD2; CDR3aa: CASSLVGGGGLETQYF; CDR3nt: TGTGCCAGCAGCTTGGTGGGCGGGGGTGGTCTCGAGACCCAGTACTTC
v_gene: TRBV5-5; abundance: many; j_gene: TRBJ1-1; d_gene: .; CDR3aa: CASSLGGRLNTEAFF; CDR3nt: TGTGCCAGCAGCTTGGGAGGACGGCTGAACACTGAAGCTTTCTTT
v_gene: TRBV7-6; abundance: .; j_gene: TRBJ2-7; d_gene: .; CDR3aa: CASSPTGYYEQYF; CDR3nt: TGTGCCAGCAGCCCTACAGGGTACTACGAGCAGTACTTC
v_gene: TRBV20-1; abundance: few; j_gene: TRBJ2-5; d_gene: TRBD2; CDR3aa: CSASGTSGRAQKTQYF; CDR3nt: TGCAGTGCCTCCGGGACTAGCGGGAGGGCTCAAAAGACCCAGTACTTC
v_gene: TRBV7-8; abundance: .; j_gene: TRBJ2-2; d_gene: TRBD2; CDR3aa: CAGGESRTGELFF; CDR3nt: TGTGCCGGGGGGGAGTCGAGGACCGGGGAGCTGTTTTTT
v_gene: TRBV20-1; abundance: .; j_gene: TRBJ2-1; d_gene: TRBD2; CDR3aa: CSARNGGTYNEQFF; CDR3nt: TGCAGTGCTAGAAACGGGGGGACTTACAATGAGCAGTTCTTC
v_gene: TRBV28; abundance: many; j_gene: TRBJ2-5; d_gene: TRBD1; CDR3aa: CASIPDRQETQYF; CDR3nt: TGTGCCAGCATCCCGGACAGGCAAGAGACCCAGTACTTC
v_gene: TRBV4-3; abundance: few; j_gene: TRBJ2-2; d_gene: .; CDR3aa: CASSQEINRATGELFF; CDR3nt: TGCGCCAGCAGCCAAGAAATCAACAGGGCTACCGGGGAGCTGTTTTTT